One sample yielded the 16 T cell receptor beta chains listed below, sequenced in a study of T cell changes during pregnancy in multiple sclerosis. Generated by immunoSEQ multiplex PCR, the TCRdb table keeps only in-frame clones and is missing some. Here the sample spans approximately 70,000 clones, approximately 90% being singletons. Sequencing used peripheral blood, obtained in the first trimester of pregnancy. The receptor source for this set is a female donor in good health, enrolled as a control in a pregnancy study.

Details on this clone: The junction departs from germline at one end; a sequencing error may be responsible. V gene TRBV6-1 combines with J gene TRBJ2-4, with a possible D match to TRBD2 (5 bases). The germline CDR1 and CDR2 sequences are MNHNS and SASEGT. The CDR3 covers 11 residues. In DNA, the CDR3 is TGTGCCAGCAGAGATTATAGCGAGGTTTCTTTC. Translated: CASRDYSEVSF.

This clone showed up just once. This chain joins TRBV7-2 and TRBJ1-5; D perhaps matches TRBD1 (6 bases). Germline CDR1 and CDR2: SGHTA and FQGNSA. V was pared by 5 bases and J by 5 bases, with 16 bases between. The CDR3 loop spans 15 amino acids. CDR3 in amino acids: CASSAVRGRDQPQHF. CDR3 nucleotides: TGTGCCAGCAGCGCTGTTAGGGGGAGGGATCAGCCCCAGCATTTT.

V is TRBV9 and J is TRBJ2-6; 8 nucleotides line up with TRBD1. V lost 4 bases and J lost 0; bases outside the gene matches: 3. Germline V lookup: CDR1 SGDLS, CDR2 YYNGEE. CDR3 length equals 16 residues. The CDR3 region has the DNA TGTGCCAGCAGCCGGGACAGGTCCTCTGGGGCCAACGTCCTGACTTTC. Translated, it gives CASSRDRSSGANVLTF. Looking up the rest from reference TRBV9 and TRBJ2-6 gives the full variable domain: DSGVTQTPKHLITATGQRVTLRCSPRSGDLSVYWYQQSLDQGLQFLIQYYNGEERAKGNILERFSAQQFPDLHSELNLSSLELGDSALYFCASSRDRSSGANVLTFGAGSRLTVL.

The chain couples TRBV2 to TRBJ2-7; 9 bases match TRBD1. This CDR3 is 14 amino acids long. CDR1 is SNHLY, CDR2 FYNNEI, per germline. V was clipped by 6 bases and J by 3 bases; unmatched bases: 6. CDR3 bases: TGTGCCAGCAGCATGGACAGGGGTTACTACGAGCAGTACTTC. Encoded protein: CASSMDRGYYEQYF. Filled out from reference TRBV2 and TRBJ2-7, the complete variable domain reads EPEVTQTPSHQVTQMGQEVILRCVPISNHLYFYWYRQILGQKVEFLVSFYNNEISEKSEIFDDQFSVERPDGSNFTLKIRSTKLEDSAMYFCASSMDRGYYEQYFGPGTRLTVT.

The chain has TRBV7-2 and TRBJ1-4; a weak D match, TRBD1 (6 bases). V lost 6 bases to trimming and J lost 3 bases, with 8 bases between them. The CDR3 extends over 13 amino acids. Germline V gene data show CDR1 as SGHTA and CDR2 as FQGNSA. The DNA of the CDR3 is TGTGCCAGCAGACAGGGCCCTAATGAAAAACTGTTTTTT. Its translation: CASRQGPNEKLFF.

The rearrangement joins TRBV27 to TRBJ1-2, with D possibly TRBD1 on 5 matching bases. Trimming took off 5 bases at V and 8 bases at J, with 24 bases between the two ends. Germline CDR1 is MNHEY and CDR2 is SMNVEV (reference sequence). CDR3 length: 16 amino acids. CDR3 protein: CASSPRGLRGVRGYTF. The CDR3 DNA follows: TGTGCCAGCAGTCCCCGGGGGTTGCGGGGGGTTCGAGGCTACACCTTC.

This chain joins TRBV7-9 and TRBJ2-5, with TRBD1 matching 7 bases. CDR1 and CDR2 from the germline V gene are SEHNR and FQNEAQ (reference sequence). The CDR3 length is 15 residues. The trim removed 5 bases at V and 0 bases at J, leaving 6 bases unmatched. The CDR3 protein is CASSEGTVDQETQYF. CDR3 coding DNA: TGTGCCAGCAGCGAGGGGACAGTAGACCAAGAGACCCAGTACTTC.

V is TRBV30 and J is TRBJ2-1, with 7 bases fitting TRBD2. Germline CDR1 reads GTSNPN; CDR2 reads SVGIG (reference sequence). The junction had 6 bases not matched to a gene; V was cut back by 1 base and J by 9 bases. The CDR3 spans 13 residues. This CDR3 reads CAWSGERGGEQFF. The CDR3 nucleotides are TGTGCCTGGAGTGGGGAGCGGGGTGGTGAGCAGTTCTTC.

The rearrangement joins TRBV11-3 to TRBJ2-2, with 10 positions matching TRBD2. Germline trimming cut 1 base from V and 4 bases from J; bases unmatched to any gene: 0. Germline V CDR1 and CDR2: SGHNT, YENEEA. This CDR3 has 15 amino acids. CDR3 nucleotides: TGTGCCAGCAGCTTAGGACTAGCGGGCACCGGGGAGCTGTTTTTT. As protein: CASSLGLAGTGELFF.

This clone has only one observation. The V and J genes are TRBV28 and TRBJ1-4; 9 bases match TRBD1. V was pared by 6 bases and J by 10 bases, with 12 bases of the junction left unmatched. In germline, CDR1 is MDHEN, CDR2 SYDVKM. The CDR3 has 15 residues. This CDR3 is CASSRSTGGTGKLFF. CDR3 nucleotide sequence: TGTGCCAGCAGCAGATCCACAGGGGGCACCGGAAAACTGTTTTTT.

This chain connects TRBV28 to TRBJ2-2; 7 positions agree with TRBD2. Germline-derived CDR1 and CDR2 are MDHEN and SYDVKM. V lost 6 bases, J lost 7 bases, and 14 bases stayed unmatched. The CDR3 is 16 amino acids. This chain's CDR3 is CASSPSDLGGRGELFF. The CDR3 nucleotides read TGTGCCAGCAGCCCTTCAGATCTGGGAGGGCGCGGGGAGCTGTTTTTT.

This rearrangement joins TRBV4-1 to TRBJ2-1; no reliable D call. The V and J ends lost 5 bases and 0 bases respectively, with 11 bases between them. This CDR3 spans 15 amino acids. Germline V lookup: CDR1 MGHRA, CDR2 YSYEKL. The CDR3 DNA reads as TGCGCCAGCAGCTTTTACTCGTTCTCCTACAATGAGCAGTTCTTC. Translating it yields CASSFYSFSYNEQFF.

The chain couples TRBV7-9 to TRBJ2-2, with 8 bases that match TRBD1. Germline loops: CDR1 SEHNR, CDR2 FQNEAQ (reference sequence). CDR3 size: 16 residues. V lost 5 bases to trimming and J lost 2 bases; unmatched junction nucleotides: 7. The chain's CDR3 is CASSNSGGYNTGELFF. The CDR3 nucleotides read TGTGCCAGCAGCAACTCAGGGGGCTATAACACCGGGGAGCTGTTTTTT.

This sequence joins TRBV2 and TRBJ2-5; tentatively, D is TRBD1 (6 bases). Germline V lookup: CDR1 SNHLY, CDR2 FYNNEI. The CDR3 runs 15 residues. The ends were cut back, 3 bases at V and 1 base at J, with 12 bases in the middle. This chain's CDR3 is CASSDLVRGQETQYF. CDR3 coding DNA: TGTGCCAGCAGTGACTTGGTCAGGGGCCAAGAGACCCAGTACTTC. The variable domain in full, completed from reference TRBV2 and TRBJ2-5, reads EPEVTQTPSHQVTQMGQEVILRCVPISNHLYFYWYRQILGQKVEFLVSFYNNEISEKSEIFDDQFSVERPDGSNFTLKIRSTKLEDSAMYFCASSDLVRGQETQYFGPGTRLLVL.

The chain links TRBV2 to TRBJ2-1, with D uncertain. Germline CDR1 and CDR2: SNHLY and FYNNEI. The CDR3 covers 13 residues. V was shortened by 8 bases and J by 8 bases, with 16 bases between the two germline ends. CDR3 coding DNA: TGTGCCAGCGGGCCCCTTAAAGGCGATGAGCAGTTCTTC. Its translation is CASGPLKGDEQFF.

J is TRBJ2-1 and V is TRBV5-1; unclear D gene. The germline V gene encodes CDR1 SGHRS and CDR2 YFSETQ. CDR3 size: 13 residues. The V and J ends lost 0 bases and 6 bases respectively, with 7 bases between them. As DNA, the CDR3 is TGCGCCAGCAGCTTGGGGTCCGGCAATGAGCAGTTCTTC. This gives the protein CASSLGSGNEQFF.